What follows are 23 T cell receptor beta chains derived from one specimen sequenced in a study of graft-versus-host responses after intestinal transplantation. Their cognate antigens are unknown. Assay used: immunoSEQ multiplex PCR; TCRdb lists only in-frame clones, some missing. The repertoire holds about 86,000 clones, with roughly 80% as singletons. The specimen was unstimulated CD8+ T cells sorted from spleen or lymph node cells, collected before intestinal transplant. These receptor sequences come from a human donor who received an intestinal transplant.

The gene calls are TRBV5-4 and TRBJ2-7, with a possible D match to TRBD2 (5 bases). CDR1 SGHNT and CDR2 YYREEE come from the germline V gene (reference sequence). V was cut by 0 bases and J by 2 bases, with 9 bases left in between. This CDR3 comprises 14 residues. The CDR3 protein is CASSLGTPTYEQYF. In DNA form, the CDR3 reads TGTGCCAGCAGCTTGGGGACTCCCACCTACGAGCAGTACTTC.

The V call is TRBV9, the J call TRBJ2-2; possible D gene TRBD1, 5 bases. The CDR3 covers 14 residues. The germline CDR1 and CDR2 sequences are SGDLS and YYNGEE. The V and J ends lost 2 bases and 5 bases respectively, with 10 bases between them. For the CDR3, the DNA is TGTGCCAGCAGCGTGCAGGGAAGAACCGGGGAGCTGTTTTTT. Encoded protein: CASSVQGRTGELFF.

The chain joins TRBV5-4 to TRBJ1-1, with TRBD1 matching over 9 bases. CDR3 length: 15 residues. Losses at the gene ends were 3 bases for V and 1 base for J; bases not matched to a gene: 4. Germline loops: CDR1 SGHNT, CDR2 YYREEE (reference sequence). As DNA, the CDR3 is TGTGCCAGCAGCTGGACAGGGGACGGGAACACTGAAGCTTTCTTT. Residues: CASSWTGDGNTEAFF. Full variable domain (missing parts from reference TRBV5-4 and TRBJ1-1): ETGVTQSPTHLIKTRGQQVTLRCSSQSGHNTVSWYQQALGQGPQFIFQYYREEENGRGNFPPRFSGLQFPNYSSELNVNALELDDSALYLCASSWTGDGNTEAFFGQGTRLTVV.

The gene calls are TRBV6-4 and TRBJ2-7; 10 nucleotides agree with TRBD2. Germline V gene sequence: CDR1 MRHNA, CDR2 SNTAGT. Losses at the gene ends were 2 bases for V and 1 base for J; bases not matched to a gene: 8. The CDR3 has 17 residues. Written as DNA, the CDR3 is TGTGCCAGCAGTGACCTAGCGGGAGTAAGAAAATCCTACGAGCAGTACTTC. It encodes CASSDLAGVRKSYEQYF.

CDR3 loop: CAISADRAGEAYEQYF. The CDR3 region has the DNA TGTGCCATCAGCGCGGACAGGGCTGGAGAGGCCTACGAGCAGTACTTC. The chain couples TRBV10-3 to TRBJ2-7, with 8 bases aligning to TRBD1. The V gene end was trimmed by 6 bases and the J gene end by 2 bases; junction bases not matched to a gene: 12. CDR1 and CDR2 (germline): ENHRY, SYGVKD. The CDR3 covers 16 residues.

This rearrangement joins TRBV28 to TRBJ2-7, with D uncertain. Germline V gene data show CDR1 as MDHEN and CDR2 as SYDVKM. CDR3 length equals 16 residues. V was shortened by 3 bases and J by 2 bases, with 17 bases between the two germline ends. CDR3 DNA: TGTGCCAGCAGTTTCCCTCGCGTGGAGCCTACCTACGAGCAGTACTTC. Its translation: CASSFPRVEPTYEQYF.

This rearrangement joins TRBV9 to TRBJ2-5; TRBD1 is a possible D gene (6 bases). The V gene lost 0 bases and the J gene lost 1 base, with 7 bases spanning the gap. Germline V lookup: CDR1 SGDLS, CDR2 YYNGEE. The CDR3 is 14 amino acids. The CDR3 DNA follows: TGTGCCAGCAGCGTAGGAGGGGGCCAAGAGACCCAGTACTTC. Translation: CASSVGGGQETQYF.

The rearrangement links TRBV19 to TRBJ2-3, with 8 bases identical to TRBD1. Losses at the gene ends were 3 bases for V and 2 bases for J; bases not matched to a gene: 4. Per the germline V gene, CDR1 is LNHDA and CDR2 is SQIVND (reference sequence). The CDR3 totals 15 residues. The DNA of the CDR3 is TGTGCCAGTAGTATCTGGACAGGGCTCACAGATACGCAGTATTTT. Amino acids: CASSIWTGLTDTQYF.

Concerning this clone itself: The junction and the germline gene differ at one end; a read error may be behind it. The rearrangement links TRBV13 to TRBJ2-7; unclear D gene. The germline V gene has CDR1 PRHDT and CDR2 FYEKMQ (reference sequence). CDR3 length equals 13 residues. CDR3 residues: CASSLGYSYEQYF. The CDR3 DNA reads as TGTGCCAGCAGCCTAGGATATTCCTACGAGCAGTACTTC.

The chain carries TRBV7-9 and TRBJ2-2, with D possibly being TRBD1 (6 bases). The germline V gene encodes CDR1 SEHNR and CDR2 FQNEAQ (reference sequence). This CDR3 has 16 amino acids. Trimming shortened V by 5 bases and J by 1 base, and 14 bases separated the two germline ends. The CDR3 loop reads CASSTAGTQNTGELFF. Written as DNA, the CDR3 is TGTGCCAGCAGCACGGCCGGGACACAGAACACCGGGGAGCTGTTTTTT. Full variable domain (remainder filled in from reference TRBV7-9 and TRBJ2-2): DTGVSQNPRHKITKRGQNVTFRCDPISEHNRLYWYRQTLGQGPEFLTYFQNEAQLEKSRLLSDRFSAERPKGSFSTLEIQRTEQGDSAMYLCASSTAGTQNTGELFFGEGSRLTVL.

The gene calls are TRBV10-3 and TRBJ2-6; D is possibly TRBD1 (6 bases). The CDR3 runs to 18 residues. Germline CDR1 reads ENHRY; CDR2 reads SYGVKD. V lost 4 bases and J 1 base, leaving 17 bases between the germline ends. CDR3 sequence reads: CAISGTPRQVSGANVLTF. Here the CDR3 DNA reads TGTGCCATCAGTGGCACTCCTAGACAGGTATCTGGGGCCAACGTCCTGACTTTC.

V is TRBV10-3 and J is TRBJ1-2; 10 bases agree with TRBD1. CDR1 ENHRY and CDR2 SYGVKD come from the germline V gene. Unmatched junction bases numbered 5, after V lost 3 bases and J lost 4 bases. This CDR3 is 15 amino acids long. In nucleotides, the CDR3 is TGTGCCATCAGTGACCGGGACAGGGGAGTCTATGGCTACACCTTC. This codes for CAISDRDRGVYGYTF.

This clone was counted only a few times. The V and J genes are TRBV1 and TRBJ2-1; no DNA check was done on the table's D call, TRBD1. TRBV1 counts as a pseudogene. This CDR3 region has 15 residues. DNA of the CDR3: TGCACCAGCAGCCGCCCGGGACAGTCCTACAATGAGCAGTTCTTC. This gives the protein CTSSRPGQSYNEQFF.

The chain carries TRBV6-5 and TRBJ2-5; tentative D call: TRBD2 (6 bases). Deletions cut 7 bases from V and 1 base from J, with 13 bases between. The CDR3 runs 14 residues. Germline CDR1 reads MNHEY; CDR2 reads SVGAGI. CDR3 nucleotides: TGTGCCAGCACTGACTCCGGGGGCCAAGAGACCCAGTACTTC. This sequence encodes CASTDSGGQETQYF.

The rearrangement links TRBV13 to TRBJ2-7, with TRBD1 matching 11 bases. Germline assignment: CDR1 PRHDT and CDR2 FYEKMQ (reference sequence). CDR3 length equals 16 residues. J gave up 4 bases and V 5 bases, and 10 bases lay outside the gene matches. CDR3 DNA sequence: TGTGCCAGCAGCGCCCCCGGGACAGGGGGGGGGTACGAGCAGTACTTC. Protein: CASSAPGTGGGYEQYF.

The chain recombines TRBV2 with TRBJ2-1; D is perhaps TRBD2 (6 bases). Germline V lookup: CDR1 SNHLY, CDR2 FYNNEI. The CDR3 runs to 12 residues. Between the trimmed V and J ends, which lost 6 bases and 4 bases, there was a span of 7 bases. The CDR3 here is CASRAGYNEQFF. DNA for the CDR3: TGTGCCAGCAGGGCGGGATACAATGAGCAGTTCTTC.

In DNA, the CDR3 is TGTGCCAGCACTAGCGGGGGGGGGAATGAGCAGTTCTTC. It translates to CASTSGGGNEQFF. The chain is built from TRBV6-1 and TRBJ2-1, with 12 bases fitting TRBD2. This CDR3 is 13 amino acids long. The V and J ends lost 7 bases and 7 bases, in that order; junction bases with no gene match: 2. From germline, CDR1 is MNHNS and CDR2 SASEGT.

V and J are TRBV7-6 and TRBJ2-5; 7 bases map to TRBD2. CDR3 length equals 17 residues. Germline loops: CDR1 SGHVS, CDR2 FNYEAQ. V gave up 6 bases and J gave up 1 base; unmatched junction bases: 14. The CDR3 DNA reads as TGTGCCAGCAGTCGAACACGGGGGGTTCCCCCCCAAGAGACCCAGTACTTC. This codes for CASSRTRGVPPQETQYF.

The V and J genes are TRBV4-1 and TRBJ2-7; D uncertain. The germline V gene encodes CDR1 MGHRA and CDR2 YSYEKL. The CDR3 totals 16 residues. Trimming removed 1 base at V and 1 base at J, with 14 bases between. This chain's CDR3 is CASSQGHSSASYEQYF. CDR3 in DNA: TGCGCCAGCAGCCAAGGGCACTCCAGCGCTTCCTACGAGCAGTACTTC.

V and J are TRBV4-2 and TRBJ2-2, with a possible D match to TRBD1 (7 bases). Looked up from germline, CDR1 is LGHNA and CDR2 is YNFKEQ. This CDR3 is 15 amino acids long. V lost 0 bases, J lost 8 bases, and 13 bases lay in between. CDR3 sequence (DNA): TGTGCCAGCAGCCAAGATGCCAGGGGGGAAGGGGAGCTGTTTTTT. This sequence encodes CASSQDARGEGELFF.

V is TRBV25-1 and J is TRBJ2-3; no reliable D call. Trimming removed 5 bases at V and 0 bases at J, with 12 bases between. Per the germline V gene, CDR1 is MGHDK and CDR2 is SYGVNS. There are 15 residues in the CDR3. Here the CDR3 reads CASSNYISSTDTQYF. As DNA, the CDR3 is TGTGCCAGCAGTAATTATATCTCTAGCACAGATACGCAGTATTTT.

This chain uses TRBV5-1 with TRBJ2-7; 8 bases are shared with TRBD1. Germline V lookup: CDR1 SGHRS, CDR2 YFSETQ. This CDR3 comprises 12 residues. The V and J ends lost 5 bases and 6 bases, in that order; junction bases with no gene match: 4. CDR3 in DNA: TGCGCCAGCAGGGGTACAGGGGGCGAGCAGTACTTC. Residues: CASRGTGGEQYF.

V usage is TRBV27 and J usage is TRBJ2-7; D uncertain. The V end was cut by 8 bases, the J end by 5 bases, with 16 bases between. CDR1 MNHEY and CDR2 SMNVEV come from the germline V gene (reference sequence). The CDR3 is 13 residues long. CDR3 DNA sequence: TGTGCCAGCGGAATTTCAACGATACACGAGCAGTACTTC. Protein product: CASGISTIHEQYF.